Following are 27 T cell receptor beta chains from one sample sequenced in a study of T cells after yellow fever vaccination. TCRdb re-analysed the 5' RACE reads in MiXCR, keeping a single row per CDR3 protein. Among approximately 300,000 distinct CDR3 sequences, 10% to 15% were seen once, and the ten largest hold 0.4% to 0.55%. This sample comprised CD4+ T cells sorted from PBMCs, obtained 45 days after the yellow fever booster vaccination. These receptor sequences come from a man under 40 who received the YFV17D yellow fever vaccine.

This chain joins TRBV7-9 and TRBJ1-2, with D possibly being TRBD1 (6 bases). With 6 bases removed from V and 8 bases from J, the gap between germline ends came to 16 bases. CDR1 and CDR2 from the germline V gene are SEHNR and FQNEAQ (reference sequence). The CDR3 contains 13 residues. CDR3 DNA sequence: TGTGCCAGCAGTCCAAGACAGGCACCCGGCTACACCTTC. It specifies CASSPRQAPGYTF. Full variable domain (remainder filled in from reference TRBV7-9 and TRBJ1-2): DTGVSQNPRHKITKRGQNVTFRCDPISEHNRLYWYRQTLGQGPEFLTYFQNEAQLEKSRLLSDRFSAERPKGSFSTLEIQRTEQGDSAMYLCASSPRQAPGYTFGSGTRLTVV.

This clonotype was seen repeatedly, ten times or more. This sequence joins TRBV6-5 and TRBJ2-3; D call uncertain. The CDR3 runs 13 residues. Per the germline V gene, CDR1 is MNHEY and CDR2 is SVGAGI. With 4 bases removed from V and 1 base from J, the gap between germline ends came to 6 bases. CDR3 nucleotide sequence: TGTGCCAGCAGTTGGGTGGGCACAGATACGCAGTATTTT. Amino acids: CASSWVGTDTQYF.

This clonotype was seen a handful of times. The chain recombines TRBV20-1 with TRBJ1-2, with D uncertain. CDR1 is DFQATT, CDR2 SNEGSKA, per germline (reference sequence). V lost 1 base and J 7 bases, leaving 13 bases between the germline ends. CDR3 size: 13 residues. Here the CDR3 reads CSARGPGSVGYTF. The CDR3 coding sequence is TGCAGTGCTAGAGGACCTGGCTCTGTTGGCTACACCTTC.

The chain has TRBV7-9 and TRBJ2-1; 14 bases map to TRBD2. The germline CDR1 and CDR2 sequences are SEHNR and FQNEAQ (reference sequence). Unmatched junction bases numbered 10, after V lost 5 bases and J lost 10 bases. The CDR3 runs to 16 residues. In DNA, the CDR3 is TGTGCCAGCAGCACATCCGGGACTAGCGGGAGCGGGGAGCAGTTCTTC. It yields the protein CASSTSGTSGSGEQFF.

The rearrangement uses TRBV20-1 and TRBJ2-3; 7 bases are a match to TRBD1. The CDR3 totals 15 residues. Germline CDR1 is DFQATT and CDR2 is SNEGSKA (reference sequence). V gave up 3 bases and J gave up 2 bases; unmatched junction bases: 8. The CDR3: CSASAGDRDTDTQYF. CDR3 nucleotides: TGCAGTGCTAGTGCCGGGGACAGAGACACAGATACGCAGTATTTT.

The chain recombines TRBV3-1 with TRBJ2-7; D is perhaps TRBD2 (5 bases). Germline loops: CDR1 LGHDT, CDR2 YNNKEL (reference sequence). The V end lost 1 base, the J end lost 4 bases, and 14 bases lay between the germline ends. The CDR3 contains 15 residues. CDR3 DNA: TGTGCCAGCAGCCAAGGAGTCGCTAGCTCGTACGAGCAGTACTTC. It translates to CASSQGVASSYEQYF.

This clonotype was seen at least ten times. The rearrangement links TRBV7-2 to TRBJ2-7, with 7 nucleotides matching TRBD2. V was clipped by 1 base and J by 2 bases; unmatched bases: 5. This CDR3 is built from 15 residues. The germline gives CDR1 SGHTA, CDR2 FQGNSA. CDR3 nucleotide sequence: TGTGCCAGCAGCTTAGGCCTAGCGGAAACCTACGAGCAGTACTTC. Its translation: CASSLGLAETYEQYF.

The V call is TRBV7-2, the J call TRBJ2-3, with 10 bases aligning to TRBD2. J gave up 3 bases and V 2 bases, and 2 bases lay outside the gene matches. The germline V gene encodes CDR1 SGHTA and CDR2 FQGNSA. This CDR3 is 15 amino acids long. CDR3 nucleotide sequence: TGTGCCAGCAGCTTAATTAGCGGGGGGACAGATACGCAGTATTTT. It specifies CASSLISGGTDTQYF.

This clonotype was detected a few times. V and J are TRBV3-1 and TRBJ2-3, with D possibly TRBD2 on 5 matching bases. CDR1 is LGHDT and CDR2 is YNNKEL in the germline V gene (reference sequence). The CDR3 length is 16 residues. V was pared by 2 bases and J by 0 bases, with 12 bases between. CDR3 sequence: CASSQSSSRSTDTQYF. The CDR3 DNA sequence: TGTGCCAGCAGCCAATCCTCTAGCAGGAGCACAGATACGCAGTATTTT.

This clonotype was detected a few times. The rearrangement links TRBV5-1 to TRBJ2-5; 7 bases match TRBD1. The CDR3 covers 17 residues. V shed 2 bases and J 1 base; nucleotides not matched to a gene: 11. Germline V gives CDR1 SGHRS, CDR2 YFSETQ. This chain's CDR3 is CASSFQGVQSVQETQYF. The DNA of the CDR3 is TGCGCCAGCAGCTTCCAGGGGGTCCAATCTGTCCAAGAGACCCAGTACTTC.

The CDR3 loop is CSARRGWTGELFF. In nucleotides, the CDR3 is TGCAGTGCTAGGAGGGGTTGGACCGGGGAGCTGTTTTTT. This chain links TRBV20-1 with TRBJ2-2; D is tentatively TRBD1 or TRBD2 (5 bases each). V was pared by 3 bases and J by 5 bases, with 10 bases between. The CDR3 extends over 13 amino acids. The germline V gene has CDR1 DFQATT and CDR2 SNEGSKA (reference sequence).

This clonotype was counted only a few times. The V and J genes are TRBV7-2 and TRBJ2-3; no definite D call. Per germline, CDR1 SGHTA and CDR2 FQGNSA. Trimming removed 5 bases from V and 6 bases from J, with 12 bases in between. The CDR3 spans 13 residues. The CDR3 nucleotides are TGTGCCAGCAGCCCCGTCGTTCGGGATACGCAGTATTTT. Its translation: CASSPVVRDTQYF.

This clonotype has just a few counts. CDR3 residues: CASSQEVNTGELFF. Written as DNA, the CDR3 is TGTGCCAGCAGCCAAGAAGTGAACACCGGGGAGCTGTTTTTT. V and J are TRBV14 and TRBJ2-2; D not resolved. The V and J ends lost 0 bases and 1 base respectively, with 3 bases between them. The CDR3 is 14 residues long. Germline V gene data show CDR1 as SGHDN and CDR2 as FVKESK.

The chain uses TRBV12-5 and TRBJ2-2, with 7 bases lining up with TRBD1. The trim removed 9 bases at V and 4 bases at J, leaving 11 bases unmatched. Germline CDR1 is LGHNT and CDR2 is FRNRAP. The CDR3 is 15 amino acids. The CDR3, as DNA: TGTGCTAGCGGACCACAGGGGATCGGCACCGGGGAGCTGTTTTTT. As protein: CASGPQGIGTGELFF.

This clonotype was seen only a few times. V usage is TRBV11-3 and J usage is TRBJ2-5, with unresolved D. The CDR3 is made up of 13 amino acids. In germline, CDR1 is SGHNT, CDR2 YENEEA. V shed 0 bases and J shed 5 bases, with 7 bases lying between them. The DNA of the CDR3 is TGTGCCAGCAGCTTAGAATTCGGGGAGACCCAGTACTTC. Its translation: CASSLEFGETQYF.

J is TRBJ2-1 and V is TRBV10-3, with unresolved D. Trimming took off 0 bases at V and 1 base at J, with 7 bases between the two ends. The CDR3 covers 15 residues. Germline lookup yields CDR1 ENHRY and CDR2 SYGVKD. Here the CDR3 reads CAISESYKSYNEQFF. Written as DNA, the CDR3 is TGTGCCATCAGTGAGTCGTACAAATCCTACAATGAGCAGTTCTTC.

This clonotype turned up a few times. The chain combines TRBV18 with TRBJ2-5; maybe TRBD1 (5 bases). Germline-derived CDR1 and CDR2 are KGHSH and LQKENI. V lost 4 bases to trimming and J lost 5 bases, with 11 bases between them. CDR3 size: 13 residues. CDR3 nucleotides: TGTGCCAGCTCACGGGGCCAAGTGGAGACCCAGTACTTC. It yields the protein CASSRGQVETQYF.

This clonotype showed up just a few times. The chain carries TRBV5-1 and TRBJ2-2, with 8 bases that match TRBD2. The germline V gene has CDR1 SGHRS and CDR2 YFSETQ. The CDR3 has 15 residues. V shed 5 bases, J shed 6 bases, and the junction held 9 bases outside the gene matches. The CDR3 sequence: CASRRSGTDAGELFF. DNA of the CDR3: TGCGCCAGCAGGCGTAGCGGGACGGACGCCGGGGAGCTGTTTTTT. The full variable domain, rest sourced from reference TRBV5-1 and TRBJ2-2, is KAGVTQTPRYLIKTRGQQVTLSCSPISGHRSVSWYQQTPGQGLQFLFEYFSETQRNKGNFPGRFSGRQFSNSRSEMNVSTLELGDSALYLCASRRSGTDAGELFFGEGSRLTVL.

Only a few counts were recorded for this clonotype. The gene calls are TRBV20-1 and TRBJ2-5; the D call may be TRBD1 or TRBD2 (5 bases each). CDR1 and CDR2 (germline): DFQATT, SNEGSKA (reference sequence). The germline V and J ends were trimmed by 5 bases and 4 bases, with 17 bases remaining between them. The CDR3 covers 14 residues. The CDR3 reads CSAPPGPTGETQYF. The CDR3 coding sequence is TGCAGTGCTCCGCCGGGACCAACAGGAGAGACCCAGTACTTC.

This chain uses TRBV4-3 with TRBJ2-5; TRBD1 aligns across 8 bases. V shed 6 bases and J 5 bases; nucleotides not matched to a gene: 17. The CDR3 has 17 residues. Germline V gene data show CDR1 as LGHNA and CDR2 as YSLEER. The CDR3 protein is CASSFRGQGEARETQYF. DNA of the CDR3: TGCGCCAGCAGTTTTAGAGGACAGGGAGAGGCGAGGGAGACCCAGTACTTC.

This rearrangement joins TRBV28 to TRBJ2-5, with TRBD2 identical over 7 bases. The CDR3 loop spans 16 amino acids. The germline V gene encodes CDR1 MDHEN and CDR2 SYDVKM. The ends lost 4 bases at V and 4 bases at J; junction bases unmatched: 12. In DNA form, the CDR3 reads TGTGCCAGCAGTTCTTCCGGGGGGAGGAGGGGAGAGACCCAGTACTTC. As protein: CASSSSGGRRGETQYF.

This chain connects TRBV20-1 to TRBJ1-1; D call uncertain. The V and J ends lost 0 bases and 10 bases respectively, with 6 bases between them. Germline lookup yields CDR1 DFQATT and CDR2 SNEGSKA (reference sequence). The CDR3 extends over 10 amino acids. The CDR3 loop reads CSARDQRAFF. The CDR3 region has the DNA TGCAGTGCTAGAGATCAGAGAGCTTTCTTT.

This clonotype was observed a few times. The chain couples TRBV7-2 to TRBJ2-5, with D tentatively TRBD1 (6 bases). The length of the CDR3 is 15 residues. V shed 0 bases and J shed 5 bases, with 13 bases lying between them. Germline loops: CDR1 SGHTA, CDR2 FQGNSA. CDR3 nucleotide sequence: TGTGCCAGCAGCTTAGCTCCCACAGGGTCGGAGACCCAGTACTTC. The encoded protein is CASSLAPTGSETQYF. Full variable domain (missing parts from reference TRBV7-2 and TRBJ2-5): GAGVSQSPSNKVTEKGKDVELRCDPISGHTALYWYRQSLGQGLEFLIYFQGNSAPDKSGLPSDRFSAERTGGSVSTLTIQRTQQEDSAVYLCASSLAPTGSETQYFGPGTRLLVL.

This rearrangement joins TRBV5-1 to TRBJ2-7; 8 nucleotides agree with TRBD1. The CDR3 spans 14 residues. Germline-derived CDR1 and CDR2 are SGHRS and YFSETQ. V was pared by 4 bases and J by 3 bases, with 6 bases of the junction left unmatched. CDR3 amino acids: CASSRSGQDYEQYF. The CDR3 bases are TGCGCCAGCAGCAGGTCGGGACAGGACTACGAGCAGTACTTC.

This clonotype was detected a few times. DNA for the CDR3: TGTGCCAGCAGCCCCGAAGGGGGGTTAGCGGGAGTCGGGTGTCTCACAGATACGCAGTATTTT. Amino acid sequence: CASSPEGGLAGVGCLTDTQYF. The chain has TRBV7-6 and TRBJ2-3, with TRBD2 identical over 9 bases. The V segment lost 5 bases and the J segment 2 bases; nucleotides outside the gene matches: 23. CDR1 and CDR2 from the germline V gene are SGHVS and FNYEAQ. The CDR3 runs 21 residues.

The gene calls are TRBV5-1 and TRBJ2-5, with 8 positions matching TRBD2. Germline V gene sequence: CDR1 SGHRS, CDR2 YFSETQ. This CDR3 contains 13 residues. Germline trimming cut 7 bases from V and 5 bases from J; bases unmatched to any gene: 7. The CDR3 protein is CASREGVEETQYF. The DNA for the CDR3 is TGCGCCAGCCGGGAGGGGGTGGAGGAGACCCAGTACTTC.

This clonotype was observed many times. The J gene is TRBJ1-2, the V gene TRBV10-3; TRBD1 is a possible D gene (5 bases). The CDR3 contains 13 residues. Germline CDR1 ENHRY, CDR2 SYGVKD. Trimming cost V 0 bases and J 8 bases, with 10 bases left between them. The CDR3: CAISESREGGYTF. The CDR3, as DNA: TGTGCCATCAGTGAGTCCAGGGAGGGCGGCTACACCTTC.